This is a list of T cell receptor beta chains from one sample in a study of blood T cell repertoires in COVID-19. Profiled with immunoSEQ multiplex PCR; TCRdb holds only in-frame clones, not every one. The sample lists about 250,000 clones, under 90% occurring once. What was sequenced was PBMCs or T cells enriched from blood (not recorded which). These receptors came from a man aged 18-30 years who had recovered from COVID-19. CDR3s include the opening cysteine and the closing phenylalanine or tryptophan. The D gene is left open where the match is weak. Clone size is shown for a subset of rows, as once, few, many or a class of expanded clone.

abundance	v_gene	j_gene	d_gene	CDR3aa	CDR3nt
.	TRBV6-5	TRBJ1-2	TRBD1	CASSQTGTGIYGYTF	TGTGCCAGCAGCCAAACCGGGACAGGGATCTATGGCTACACCTTC
.	TRBV5-1	TRBJ2-7	.	CASSHTGYEQYF	TGCGCCAGCAGCCACACAGGGTACGAGCAGTACTTC
.	TRBV2	TRBJ1-4	TRBD1	CASSPDRANEKLFF	TGTGCCAGCAGTCCGGACAGGGCCAATGAAAAACTGTTTTTT
.	TRBV5-1	TRBJ2-3	TRBD1	CASSLGWTGYTDTQYF	TGCGCCAGCAGCTTGGGATGGACAGGGTACACAGATACGCAGTATTTT
.	TRBV9	TRBJ2-7	.	CASSVGTASYEQYF	TGTGCCAGCAGCGTAGGGACAGCTTCCTACGAGCAGTACTTC
.	TRBV27	TRBJ1-1	.	CASSWGSGNTEAFF	TGTGCCAGCAGTTGGGGCTCGGGCAACACTGAAGCTTTCTTT
.	TRBV28	TRBJ1-1	.	CASSLPTGGFAEAFF	TGTGCCAGCAGTCTGCCGACAGGAGGATTTGCTGAAGCTTTCTTT
.	TRBV5-6	TRBJ1-2	.	CASSLVGSGYTF	TGTGCCAGCAGCTTAGTAGGGAGTGGCTACACCTTC
.	TRBV28	TRBJ2-7	.	CASSLFRDKNSYEQYF	TGTGCCAGCAGTTTATTTAGGGACAAAAACTCCTACGAGCAGTACTTC
.	TRBV25-1	TRBJ1-3	.	CASSPFEGDGNTIYF	TGTGCCAGCAGCCCATTCGAGGGGGACGGAAACACCATATATTTT
.	TRBV7-2	TRBJ2-1	TRBD2	CASSKGASGAYNEQFF	TGTGCCAGCAGCAAAGGGGCTAGCGGAGCTTACAATGAGCAGTTCTTC
.	TRBV30	TRBJ1-5	.	CAWSPGYTNQPQHF	TGTGCCTGGAGTCCAGGGTATACCAATCAGCCCCAGCATTTT
.	TRBV7-8	TRBJ2-1	.	CASSLDQGFEQFF	TGTGCCAGCAGCTTAGATCAGGGATTTGAGCAGTTCTTC
.	TRBV27	TRBJ2-3	.	CASSSGKRTMGDTQYF	TGTGCCAGCAGTTCAGGAAAACGGACAATGGGAGATACGCAGTATTTT
.	TRBV9	TRBJ1-3	TRBD1	CASSVGQGELGNTIYF	TGTGCCAGCAGCGTAGGGCAGGGGGAACTAGGAAACACCATATATTTT
once	TRBV2	TRBJ2-7	.	CASIRLNSYEQYF	TGTGCCAGCATACGGTTAAACTCCTACGAGCAGTACTTC
.	TRBV2	TRBJ2-5	.	CASSRLEKGQETQYF	TGTGCCAGCAGTCGACTAGAGAAGGGCCAAGAGACCCAGTACTTC
.	TRBV27	TRBJ1-2	TRBD1	CASSSSAETGNNYGYTF	TGTGCCAGCAGTTCATCTGCCGAGACAGGGAATAACTATGGCTACACCTTC
once	TRBV6-5	TRBJ2-4	.	CASSSRGAGGKNIQYF	TGTGCCAGCAGTTCGCGGGGGGCAGGGGGCAAAAACATTCAGTACTTC
.	TRBV19	TRBJ2-2	TRBD1	CASSQRQGSGELFF	TGTGCCAGTAGCCAAAGACAGGGTTCCGGGGAGCTGTTTTTT
.	TRBV5-4	TRBJ1-2	.	CASSLEGGNYRGYTF	TGTGCCAGCAGCTTGGAGGGGGGGAACTATCGTGGCTACACCTTC
.	TRBV5-5	TRBJ2-7	.	CASSLAGARGHEQYF	TGTGCCAGCAGCTTGGCTGGGGCGCGGGGCCACGAGCAGTACTTC
.	TRBV30	TRBJ1-3	.	CAWSVSGFGNTIYF	TGTGCCTGGAGTGTTTCGGGTTTTGGAAACACCATATATTTT